The 18 T cell receptor beta chains listed next were all sequenced from one sample in a study of cytomegalovirus exposure and HLA in healthy donors (dated by TCRdb to 2017 to 2019). The library was prepared using the immunoSEQ multiplex PCR assay. A mixture of 60 forward primers for TCR Vbeta segments and 13 reverse primers for TCR Jbeta segments was used in the multiplex PCR. TCRdb took over this immuneACCESS table, retaining in-frame rearrangements with V and J assigned. Such tables are incomplete; in checked studies, under half of the missing clones stem from an unresolved V gene, and the remainder is unexplained. Recorded for this sample are a few hundred thousand clones; about 80% of them occurred a single time. The ten largest clones take up roughly 3% of the sample. The source material was PBMCs. The receptors here all came from a woman aged 25 to 39 in good health and CMV-seronegative.

The chain carries TRBV5-1 and TRBJ2-1; possibly TRBD2 for D (6 bases). CDR1 is SGHRS, CDR2 YFSETQ, per germline. The CDR3 loop spans 14 amino acids. The ends were cut back, 6 bases at V and 0 bases at J, with 10 bases in the middle. The CDR3 nucleotides are TGCGCCAGCAACCCTAGCGTCTCCTACAATGAGCAGTTCTTC. It codes for CASNPSVSYNEQFF.

The chain combines TRBV4-1 with TRBJ1-3; tentatively, D is TRBD1 (5 bases). The CDR3 extends over 16 amino acids. V was pared by 0 bases and J by 7 bases, with 16 bases between. CDR1 and CDR2 (germline): MGHRA, YSYEKL. CDR3 in DNA: TGCGCCAGCAGCCAAGATACTGGGGACTCGGACAACACCATATATTTT. Its translation: CASSQDTGDSDNTIYF.

This clone was counted a single time. Its ends do not fully match the called genes, so a read error is possible. The chain has TRBV7-7 and TRBJ2-1, with TRBD2 identical over 12 bases. There are 15 residues in the CDR3. Germline CDR1 SSHAT, CDR2 FNYEAQ (reference sequence). The CDR3 is CASSLASGGVGEQFF. CDR3 bases: TGTGCTAGCAGCTTGGCTAGCGGGGGGGTAGGTGAGCAGTTCTTC.

The chain employs TRBV9 and TRBJ2-1, with 8 bases aligning to TRBD2. V gave up 1 base and J gave up 7 bases; unmatched junction bases: 16. Per germline, CDR1 SGDLS and CDR2 YYNGEE. CDR3 size: 18 residues. The CDR3 coding sequence is TGTGCCAGCAGCGTACGCCTCGGGGGCGGACTAGCTGCGAATGAGCAGTTCTTC. It specifies CASSVRLGGGLAANEQFF.

This clone has a single count. The chain uses TRBV9 and TRBJ2-7, with TRBD2 matching over 11 bases. This CDR3 contains 14 residues. Germline V gene data show CDR1 as SGDLS and CDR2 as YYNGEE. After removal of 3 bases from V and 7 bases from J, the junction contained 6 bases not matched to a gene. CDR3 DNA sequence: TGTGCCAGCAGCGCGCTAGCGGGGGGATCGGAGCAGTACTTC. The encoded protein is CASSALAGGSEQYF.

This clone was seen once. The chain uses TRBV9 and TRBJ2-1; 8 nucleotides align to TRBD2. The V gene end was trimmed by 1 base and the J gene end by 0 bases; junction bases not matched to a gene: 3. CDR1 and CDR2 from the germline V gene are SGDLS and YYNGEE. This CDR3 is 16 amino acids long. The CDR3 region is CASSVSGGSSYNEQFF. Here the CDR3 DNA reads TGTGCCAGCAGCGTATCGGGGGGGAGCTCCTACAATGAGCAGTTCTTC.

CDR3 sequence: CASTGTSGTDTQYF. CDR3 nucleotide sequence: TGTGCCAGCACAGGGACAAGTGGTACAGATACGCAGTATTTT. V usage is TRBV6-5 and J usage is TRBJ2-3, with D possibly TRBD1 on 6 matching bases. The V gene's germline CDR1 is MNHEY and CDR2 SVGAGI. V dropped 7 bases and J dropped 3 bases, with 14 bases sitting between them. The CDR3 runs to 14 residues.

This clone was counted a single time. The chain recombines TRBV5-1 with TRBJ2-5; 7 nucleotides agree with TRBD1. Trimming at V came to 4 bases and at J to 5 bases, leaving 8 bases not matched to a gene. CDR1 is SGHRS, CDR2 YFSETQ, per germline. The CDR3 spans 14 residues. The CDR3 DNA follows: TGCGCCAGCAGCGCCCGAGGGGGCTGGGAGACCCAGTACTTC. It specifies CASSARGGWETQYF.

This chain uses TRBV30 with TRBJ2-3; D remains ambiguous. This CDR3 contains 15 residues. V was pared by 0 bases and J by 1 base, with 11 bases between. From germline, CDR1 is GTSNPN and CDR2 SVGIG (reference sequence). The CDR3 loop reads CAWSVLRLRTDTQYF. Written as DNA, the CDR3 is TGTGCCTGGAGTGTATTGCGACTGCGCACAGATACGCAGTATTTT.

In its sample, this clone was seen a few times. The chain carries TRBV6-6 and TRBJ1-1; the D is unclear. V lost 4 bases, J lost 0 bases, and 6 bases lay in between. Germline CDR1 MNHNY, CDR2 SVGAGI (reference sequence). CDR3 length: 13 amino acids. CDR3 DNA: TGTGCCAGCAGTTTGGGCGTGAACACTGAAGCTTTCTTT. Its translation: CASSLGVNTEAFF.

This rearrangement joins TRBV11-3 to TRBJ2-1; 13 nucleotides line up with TRBD2. The CDR3 is made up of 17 amino acids. Trimming at V came to 0 bases and at J to 9 bases, leaving 8 bases not matched to a gene. Per the germline V gene, CDR1 is SGHNT and CDR2 is YENEEA. The CDR3 bases are TGTGCCAGCAGCTTAGATGCCGGACTAGCGGGAGTGGGTGAGCAGTTCTTC. It yields the protein CASSLDAGLAGVGEQFF.

The chain recombines TRBV15 with TRBJ1-1; D unclear. The germline V gene has CDR1 LNHNV and CDR2 YYDKDF (reference sequence). CDR3 size: 12 residues. Trimming removed 1 base from V and 11 bases from J, with 11 bases in between. CDR3 amino acids: CATSRAGGLAFF. Here the CDR3 DNA reads TGTGCCACCAGCAGAGCGGGAGGGTTGGCTTTCTTT. The whole variable domain, filled in from reference TRBV15 and TRBJ1-1, reads DAMVIQNPRYQVTQFGKPVTLSCSQTLNHNVMYWYQQKSSQAPKLLFHYYDKDFNNEADTPDNFQSRRPNTSFCFLDIRSPGLGDTAMYLCATSRAGGLAFFGQGTRLTVV.

The CDR3 loop is CASSSDGDRYEQYF. The CDR3 region has the DNA TGTGCCAGCAGTTCCGACGGAGATCGCTACGAGCAGTACTTC. This chain links TRBV27 with TRBJ2-7, with D unclear. Germline-derived CDR1 and CDR2 are MNHEY and SMNVEV (reference sequence). The CDR3 contains 14 residues. Deletions cut 4 bases from V and 3 bases from J, with 13 bases between.

This clone came up a few times. The chain uses TRBV4-2 and TRBJ2-7, with TRBD1 matching 9 bases. After removal of 0 bases from V and 4 bases from J, the junction contained 7 bases not matched to a gene. The germline V gene encodes CDR1 LGHNA and CDR2 YNFKEQ. The CDR3 sequence is 16 residues long. The DNA for the CDR3 is TGTGCCAGCAGCCAAGAGCTGGGACAGGGAAGTTACGAGCAGTACTTC. Amino acids: CASSQELGQGSYEQYF.

The chain has TRBV28 and TRBJ2-5; TRBD1 agrees at 10 bases. The V gene's germline CDR1 is MDHEN and CDR2 SYDVKM. The junction had 7 bases not matched to a gene; V was cut back by 6 bases and J by 3 bases. The CDR3 spans 15 residues. For the CDR3, the DNA is TGTGCCAGCAGACGCCCGGGACAGGGGAAAGAGACCCAGTACTTC. Amino acids: CASRRPGQGKETQYF.

CDR3 sequence: CASSPRTSGNPSYNEQFF. The CDR3 nucleotides are TGTGCCAGCAGCCCTCGGACTAGCGGGAACCCATCCTACAATGAGCAGTTCTTC. The chain couples TRBV5-8 to TRBJ2-1, with TRBD2 matching over 12 bases. The CDR3 is 18 residues long. CDR1 and CDR2 from the germline V gene are SGHTS and YDEGEE. V was pared by 4 bases and J by 1 base, with 9 bases of the junction left unmatched. Based on the CDR3 plus reference TRBV5-8 and TRBJ2-1, the full variable domain is EAGVTQSPTHLIKTRGQQATLRCSPISGHTSVYWYQQALGLGLQFLLWYDEGEERNRGNFPPRFSGRQFPNYSSELNVNALELEDSALYLCASSPRTSGNPSYNEQFFGPGTRLTVL.

This clone was seen just once. V is TRBV10-3 and J is TRBJ2-2; unclear D gene. The germline CDR1 and CDR2 sequences are ENHRY and SYGVKD. The V end lost 7 bases, the J end lost 2 bases, and 8 bases lay between the germline ends. The CDR3 length is 13 residues. The chain's CDR3 is CAIKATNTGELFF. The CDR3 DNA sequence: TGTGCCATCAAAGCCACCAACACCGGGGAGCTGTTTTTT.

This clone was counted only a few times. This chain connects TRBV18 to TRBJ1-2, with a weak D call TRBD1 (5 bases). The V end lost 3 bases, the J end lost 4 bases, and 12 bases lay between the germline ends. Germline V gives CDR1 KGHSH, CDR2 LQKENI. The CDR3 length is 14 residues. DNA of the CDR3: TGTGCCAGCTCACCTCTCCCAGGGCCCTATGGCTACACCTTC. Amino acid sequence: CASSPLPGPYGYTF.